The clone carrying this T cell receptor (beta chain) was seen many times. The target antigen is unknown. With 3 bases removed from V and 4 bases from J, the gap between germline ends came to 12 bases. The germline V gene encodes CDR1 KGHSH and CDR2 LQKENI. The CDR3 is 14 residues long. These data are taken from a study of regulatory T cells in long-lasting Graves disease. Whole-study results and caveats: TRBV28, TRBJ1-2 and TRBJ2-5 emerged as the favored segments in persistent disease.

TCR beta libraries were built with iRepertoire HTBI primers and Arm-PCR of CDR3 regions. TCRdb passed the multiplex PCR reads through MiXCR, listing each CDR3 protein once. The data hold about half a million distinct CDR3 sequences, with around 13% observed a single time. Specified time point: newly diagnosed GD, antithyroid drugs for less than 3 months. The TCR library was prepared using RNA isolated from PBMCs. The same sample was also studied in work on T cells in Graves' hyperthyroidism and ophthalmopathy. That source adds: Within blood appeared most thyroid clonotypes that had expanded above 0.001. Ophthalmopathy, which appeared later, was predicted by the model a median about 6 months before onset.

The sample consisted of peripheral blood mononuclear cells (PBMCs), taken at new diagnosis, from a patient treated with antithyroid drugs. This receptor was taken from a woman in her 30s with Graves disease. The V and J genes are TRBV18 and TRBJ2-5; D gene uncertain. The CDR3 DNA follows: TGTGCCAGCTCACCCAACAGTCCTAGAGAGACCCAGTACTTC. Residues: CASSPNSPRETQYF.